Presented here are 14 T cell receptor beta chains from one specimen sequenced in a study of CD8+ T cells in alopecia areata. Extraction and reverse transcription of RNA yielded cDNA as the sequencing template. Libraries were prepared by immunoSEQ multiplex PCR; TCRdb keeps only in-frame clonotypes and omits some of them. The repertoire holds 70,000 to 95,000 clones, 51% seen once, with around 6% in the top ten. Source material: NKG2D-high CD8+ T cells sorted from blood. These TCRs come from a human donor with alopecia areata.

The chain uses TRBV5-1 and TRBJ2-1; TRBD2 is a possible D gene (5 bases). The CDR3 is made up of 15 amino acids. Germline CDR1 reads SGHRS; CDR2 reads YFSETQ. The V and J ends lost 4 bases and 1 base respectively, with 12 bases between them. The CDR3 nucleotides read TGCGCCAGCAGCCCGGAATCGGGGTCCTACAATGAGCAGTTCTTC. Protein: CASSPESGSYNEQFF.

This CDR3 is CASSPEVNTEAFF. CDR3 bases: TGTGCCAGCAGTCCGGAAGTGAACACTGAAGCTTTCTTT. This rearrangement joins TRBV27 to TRBJ1-1; no definite D call. Trimming removed 5 bases from V and 0 bases from J, with 7 bases in between. The CDR3 is 13 residues long. The V gene's germline CDR1 is MNHEY and CDR2 SMNVEV (reference sequence).

This rearrangement joins TRBV27 to TRBJ2-1; D is unresolved. This CDR3 contains 13 residues. CDR1 MNHEY and CDR2 SMNVEV come from the germline V gene (reference sequence). The V end was cut by 3 bases, the J end by 4 bases, with 7 bases between. In DNA, the CDR3 is TGTGCCAGCAGTTTCGGCGCTTACAATGAGCAGTTCTTC. The encoded protein is CASSFGAYNEQFF.

This clone has a single count. The V and J genes are TRBV7-9 and TRBJ2-1; D tentatively reads TRBD1 or TRBD2 (5 bases each). The V gene's germline CDR1 is SEHNR and CDR2 FQNEAQ (reference sequence). V was shortened by 5 bases and J by 5 bases, with 16 bases between the two germline ends. The CDR3 runs to 15 residues. The chain's CDR3 is CASSPPYQGHNEQFF. The DNA for the CDR3 is TGTGCCAGCAGCCCCCCGTATCAGGGACACAATGAGCAGTTCTTC.

On this clone: Different DNA sequences within this sample yield the same CDR3. This chain links TRBV4-1 with TRBJ2-5, with D unclear. V gave up 1 base and J gave up 1 base, with 4 bases separating them. Germline CDR1 is MGHRA and CDR2 is YSYEKL. The CDR3 sequence is 13 residues long. CDR3 DNA: TGCGCCAGCAGCCAAGGGCCCCAAGAGACCCAGTACTTC. Translation gives CASSQGPQETQYF.

This clone was observed a few times. The V call is TRBV29-1, the J call TRBJ2-3; D possibly corresponds to TRBD2 (5 bases). The CDR3 is 16 residues long. In germline, CDR1 is SQVTM, CDR2 ANQGSEA. V was pared by 3 bases and J by 4 bases, with 20 bases between. In DNA, the CDR3 is TGCAGCGTTGAGGGTGCGAGCGGTTTGGCAGCAGATACGCAGTATTTT. Its translation is CSVEGASGLAADTQYF.

This clone has a single count. The gene calls are TRBV5-1 and TRBJ2-1, with 10 bases matching TRBD2. Germline CDR1 reads SGHRS; CDR2 reads YFSETQ. The ends lost 4 bases at V and 4 bases at J; junction bases unmatched: 8. This CDR3 spans 16 amino acids. This CDR3 is CASSGGGSGRYNEQFF. DNA of the CDR3: TGCGCCAGCAGCGGGGGAGGTAGCGGGAGGTACAATGAGCAGTTCTTC.

V is TRBV5-6 and J is TRBJ2-7, with TRBD2 matching over 10 bases. V was clipped by 0 bases and J by 3 bases; unmatched bases: 3. Germline loops: CDR1 SGHDT, CDR2 YYEEEE. This CDR3 spans 15 amino acids. The CDR3 protein is CASSLALAGVYEQYF. The CDR3 DNA reads as TGTGCCAGCAGCTTGGCTCTAGCGGGGGTCTACGAGCAGTACTTC.

The J gene is TRBJ2-7, the V gene TRBV28; no reliable D call. V shed 6 bases and J shed 1 base, with 7 bases lying between them. This CDR3 region has 12 residues. Germline CDR1 is MDHEN and CDR2 is SYDVKM. CDR3 sequence: CASRSPSYEQYF. The CDR3 nucleotides are TGTGCCAGCAGGTCCCCTTCCTACGAGCAGTACTTC.

The rearrangement links TRBV11-2 to TRBJ2-5; D is unresolved. Germline V lookup: CDR1 SGHAT, CDR2 FQNNGV. CDR3 length: 12 amino acids. V dropped 5 bases and J dropped 5 bases, with 9 bases sitting between them. CDR3 sequence: CASSPLGETQYF. In DNA, the CDR3 is TGTGCCAGCAGCCCCCTCGGGGAGACCCAGTACTTC.

The V gene is TRBV7-9, the J gene TRBJ2-7; D gene unclear. Germline V CDR1 and CDR2: SEHNR, FQNEAQ (reference sequence). The V gene lost 3 bases and the J gene lost 6 bases, with 18 bases spanning the gap. The CDR3 totals 15 residues. The CDR3 region is CASSFKGRSMGEQYF. CDR3 DNA: TGTGCCAGCAGCTTTAAAGGACGAAGTATGGGCGAGCAGTACTTC.

In its sample, this clone was seen a few times. V usage is TRBV5-1 and J usage is TRBJ2-7; D is uncertain. This CDR3 region has 13 residues. CDR1 SGHRS and CDR2 YFSETQ come from the germline V gene. The germline V and J ends were trimmed by 0 bases and 0 bases, with 4 bases remaining between them. The CDR3 coding sequence is TGCGCCAGCAGCTTGGACAACTCCTACGAGCAGTACTTC. Protein: CASSLDNSYEQYF.

V gene TRBV30 combines with J gene TRBJ2-3; D unresolved. V dropped 3 bases and J dropped 7 bases, with 11 bases sitting between them. Germline V gene data show CDR1 as GTSNPN and CDR2 as SVGIG (reference sequence). The CDR3 is 12 amino acids. CDR3 sequence reads: CAWRGSRNTQYF. CDR3 sequence (DNA): TGTGCCTGGAGGGGGTCACGAAATACGCAGTATTTT. The whole variable domain, filled in from reference TRBV30 and TRBJ2-3, reads SQTIHQWPATLVQPVGSPLSLECTVEGTSNPNLYWYRQAAGRGLQLLFYSVGIGQISSEVPQNLSASRPQDRQFILSSKKLLLSDSGFYLCAWRGSRNTQYFGPGTRLTVL.

This clone has just a few counts. V usage is TRBV29-1 and J usage is TRBJ1-1, with D tentatively TRBD1 (5 bases). V was cut by 1 base and J by 6 bases, with 30 bases left in between. The CDR3 consists of 19 residues. Germline V CDR1 and CDR2: SQVTM, ANQGSEA. CDR3 coding DNA: TGCAGCGTTGAAGGAACTAATACCAAGGCGGGGCCACTGTCCCCTGAAGCTTTCTTT. Its translation: CSVEGTNTKAGPLSPEAFF.